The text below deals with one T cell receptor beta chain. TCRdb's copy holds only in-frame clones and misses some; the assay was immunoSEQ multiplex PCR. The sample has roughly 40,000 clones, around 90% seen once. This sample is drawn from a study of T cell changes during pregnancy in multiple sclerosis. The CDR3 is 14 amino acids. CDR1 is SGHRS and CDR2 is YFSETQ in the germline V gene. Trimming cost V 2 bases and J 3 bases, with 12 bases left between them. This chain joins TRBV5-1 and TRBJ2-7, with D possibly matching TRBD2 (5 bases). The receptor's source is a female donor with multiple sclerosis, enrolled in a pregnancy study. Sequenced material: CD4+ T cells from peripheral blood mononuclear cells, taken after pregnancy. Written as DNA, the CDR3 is TGCGCCAGCAGCTTATCGGGGAAGGGCTACGAGCAGTACTTC. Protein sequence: CASSLSGKGYEQYF. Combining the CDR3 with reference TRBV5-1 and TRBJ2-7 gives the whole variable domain KAGVTQTPRYLIKTRGQQVTLSCSPISGHRSVSWYQQTPGQGLQFLFEYFSETQRNKGNFPGRFSGRQFSNSRSEMNVSTLELGDSALYLCASSLSGKGYEQYFGPGTRLTVT.